One and the same sample provided the 29 T cell receptor beta chains below, sequenced in a study of T-cell memory formation after mild COVID-19. One entry per CDR3 protein results from TCRdb running MiXCR on the 5' RACE reads. Among 27,000 or so distinct CDR3 sequences, around 7% were seen once, and the ten largest hold around 14%. The sequenced sample consisted of PBMCs or a T cell subset sorted from them (not recorded which). These receptor sequences come from an adult woman who had mild COVID-19 (a few samples of this study predate the infection). Cell type and time point are not known.

The sample holds many counts of this clonotype. The chain carries TRBV30 and TRBJ1-4, with 7 bases lining up with TRBD1. With V trimmed by 2 bases and J by 7 bases, 10 bases remained unmatched. The germline V gene encodes CDR1 GTSNPN and CDR2 SVGIG (reference sequence). This CDR3 comprises 15 residues. The CDR3 protein is CAWSSNRGGTEKLFF. CDR3 nucleotide sequence: TGTGCCTGGAGTTCGAACAGGGGCGGGACTGAAAAACTGTTTTTT.

This clonotype was picked up many times. The J gene is TRBJ2-7, the V gene TRBV7-2; D remains ambiguous. Trimming took 5 bases from V and 3 from J, leaving 8 bases between them. Germline CDR1 is SGHTA and CDR2 is FQGNSA. This CDR3 spans 12 amino acids. The CDR3 DNA reads TGTGCCAGCAGCCGGAGCAGCTACGAGCAGTACTTC. Protein product: CASSRSSYEQYF.

This clonotype was seen many times. This sequence joins TRBV7-8 and TRBJ2-5; either TRBD1 or TRBD2 may supply D (5 bases each). Germline CDR1 and CDR2: SGHVS and FQNEAQ. The CDR3 sequence is 15 residues long. Between the trimmed V and J ends, which lost 5 bases and 3 bases, there was a span of 16 bases. CDR3 region: CASSQSRGYEETQYF. The CDR3 DNA reads as TGTGCCAGCAGCCAATCGAGGGGCTACGAAGAGACCCAGTACTTC.

Judged by abundance, this clonotype is medium-sized. The chain couples TRBV12-3 or TRBV12-4 to TRBJ1-5; no reliable D call. The CDR3 is 12 residues long. V was clipped by 1 base and J by 6 bases, with 4 bases between them. CDR3 in amino acids: CASSLGGQPQHF. CDR3 bases: TGTGCCAGCAGTTTAGGTGGTCAGCCCCAGCATTTT.

This clonotype was recorded at least ten times. The chain links TRBV20-1 to TRBJ1-1; 12 nucleotides agree with TRBD1. CDR3 size: 15 residues. Germline CDR1 is DFQATT and CDR2 is SNEGSKA (reference sequence). With 3 bases clipped from V and 2 bases from J, the junction kept 4 bases outside the gene matches. CDR3 sequence (DNA): TGCAGTGCTAGGGGGACAGGGGGCGCCAACACTGAAGCTTTCTTT. Its translation is CSARGTGGANTEAFF.

This clonotype was seen repeatedly, ten times or more. The rearrangement links TRBV7-8 to TRBJ2-5, with 12 bases identical to TRBD2. Germline V CDR1 and CDR2: SGHVS, FQNEAQ. The ends lost 5 bases at V and 6 bases at J; junction bases unmatched: 16. The CDR3 sequence is 18 residues long. CDR3 loop: CASSRQGSTSGRTQTQYF. Here the CDR3 DNA reads TGTGCCAGCAGCCGGCAGGGGTCGACTAGCGGGAGAACGCAGACCCAGTACTTC.

In its sample, this clonotype was seen many times. The chain uses TRBV9 and TRBJ1-5; maybe TRBD1 (6 bases). In germline, CDR1 is SGDLS, CDR2 YYNGEE. The CDR3 is 15 residues long. V shed 4 bases and J shed 4 bases, with 15 bases lying between them. The CDR3 DNA reads as TGTGCCAGCAGCCACACAGGGACATCAAATCAGCCCCAGCATTTT. It codes for CASSHTGTSNQPQHF.

This clonotype was detected ten times or more. CDR3 sequence: CASSVRGGTSTDTQYF. CDR3 nucleotides: TGTGCCAGCAGCGTTAGGGGGGGAACTAGCACAGATACGCAGTATTTT. The chain is built from TRBV11-2 and TRBJ2-3, with a tentative D call TRBD2 (7 bases). This CDR3 is 16 amino acids long. In germline, CDR1 is SGHAT, CDR2 FQNNGV. Trimming stripped 5 bases from V and 0 bases from J, with 15 bases between.

This clonotype was counted ten times or more. The rearrangement links TRBV7-8 to TRBJ1-5, with a possible D match to TRBD1 (6 bases). V dropped 2 bases and J dropped 6 bases, with 11 bases sitting between them. The V gene's germline CDR1 is SGHVS and CDR2 FQNEAQ. The CDR3 is made up of 14 amino acids. CDR3 nucleotides: TGTGCCAGCAGCTTAACGACAGGCGCTCAGCCCCAGCATTTT. This translates into CASSLTTGAQPQHF. Full variable domain (remainder filled in from reference TRBV7-8 and TRBJ1-5): GAGVSQSPRYKVAKRGQDVALRCDPISGHVSLFWYQQALGQGPEFLTYFQNEAQLDKSGLPSDRFFAERPEGSVSTLKIQRTQQEDSAVYLCASSLTTGAQPQHFGDGTRLSIL.

The chain combines TRBV6-5 with TRBJ2-5, with D unresolved. The germline V and J ends were trimmed by 0 bases and 7 bases, with 15 bases remaining between them. The CDR3 sequence is 15 residues long. Germline V gene lookup returns CDR1 MNHEY and CDR2 SVGAGI. CDR3 in amino acids: CASSYSVYSRGTQYF. For the CDR3, the DNA is TGTGCCAGCAGTTACTCGGTCTATTCGAGAGGGACCCAGTACTTC.

This clonotype was detected ten times or more. The rearrangement uses TRBV2 and TRBJ2-2; 9 bases match TRBD2. Losses at the gene ends were 6 bases for V and 9 bases for J; bases not matched to a gene: 11. The CDR3 runs to 15 residues. The germline CDR1 and CDR2 sequences are SNHLY and FYNNEI. The CDR3 loop reads CASRGSGGPSRELFF. CDR3 in DNA: TGTGCCAGCAGGGGAAGCGGGGGGCCCTCCCGGGAGCTGTTTTTT.

This clonotype has ten or more counts. The chain joins TRBV29-1 to TRBJ2-7; D possibly corresponds to TRBD1 (5 bases). Germline loops: CDR1 SQVTM, CDR2 ANQGSEA. Trimming shortened V by 4 bases and J by 2 bases, and 18 bases separated the two germline ends. The CDR3 loop spans 15 amino acids. CDR3 coding DNA: TGCAGCGTTGCAGACTGGGGCAGCACAACCTACGAGCAGTACTTC. It specifies CSVADWGSTTYEQYF.

Ten or more counts support this clonotype. V gene TRBV5-1 combines with J gene TRBJ2-7, with 7 bases lining up with TRBD1. The CDR3 is made up of 15 amino acids. The V gene end was trimmed by 0 bases and the J gene end by 2 bases; junction bases not matched to a gene: 5. The germline gives CDR1 SGHRS, CDR2 YFSETQ. CDR3 bases: TGCGCCAGCAGCTTGGAAGGGGGCCGACCCTACGAGCAGTACTTC. Amino acids: CASSLEGGRPYEQYF.

Ten or more counts support this clonotype. The chain is built from TRBV18 and TRBJ2-7, with 7 bases identical to TRBD1. The CDR3 length is 13 residues. The V gene end was trimmed by 5 bases and the J gene end by 2 bases; junction bases not matched to a gene: 3. Germline CDR1 is KGHSH and CDR2 is LQKENI. The CDR3 protein is CASSRDRAYEQYF. CDR3 DNA: TGTGCCAGCTCAAGGGACAGAGCCTACGAGCAGTACTTC.

This clonotype showed up many times. V gene TRBV3-1 combines with J gene TRBJ2-5; D perhaps matches TRBD2 (6 bases). This CDR3 has 13 amino acids. The germline CDR1 and CDR2 sequences are LGHDT and YNNKEL (reference sequence). Trimming cost V 7 bases and J 6 bases, with 15 bases left between them. The CDR3 bases are TGTGCCAGCACCTACGGAGGCGGGAAGACCCAGTACTTC. It is translated as CASTYGGGKTQYF.

This clonotype was detected many times. One end of the junction varies from germline; a read error may be responsible. The chain joins TRBV11-3 to TRBJ2-3; 8 bases map to TRBD2. Germline-derived CDR1 and CDR2 are SGHNT and YENEEA. The CDR3 runs to 16 residues. The CDR3 protein is CASSLGVWTSKDTQYF. As DNA, the CDR3 is TGTGCCAGCAGCTTAGGTGTATGGACTAGCAAAGATACGCAGTATTTT.

This clonotype was seen ten or more times. The rearrangement uses TRBV5-1 and TRBJ2-2; 7 positions agree with TRBD2. The CDR3 contains 16 residues. The V gene end was trimmed by 3 bases and the J gene end by 3 bases; junction bases not matched to a gene: 8. Germline V gene lookup returns CDR1 SGHRS and CDR2 YFSETQ. In DNA, the CDR3 is TGCGCCAGCAGCTCTTGGGGGGGGACCGACACCGGGGAGCTGTTTTTT. Protein sequence: CASSSWGGTDTGELFF.

Many counts were recorded for this clonotype. The J gene is TRBJ2-1, the V gene TRBV27; 7 bases align to TRBD2. V lost 3 bases to trimming and J lost 7 bases; unmatched junction nucleotides: 6. Looked up from germline, CDR1 is MNHEY and CDR2 is SMNVEV (reference sequence). This CDR3 is 14 amino acids long. CDR3 nucleotides: TGTGCCAGCAGTTTTTCGGGACTACAGAATGAGCAGTTCTTC. It encodes CASSFSGLQNEQFF.

This clonotype is deemed medium-sized. V usage is TRBV5-1 and J usage is TRBJ2-7; TRBD1 matches at 7 bases. Looked up from germline, CDR1 is SGHRS and CDR2 is YFSETQ. The CDR3 is made up of 14 amino acids. J lost 2 bases, V lost 4 bases, and 6 bases had no gene match. The CDR3 sequence: CASSPTGPTYEQYF. The DNA for the CDR3 is TGCGCCAGCAGCCCGACAGGGCCCACCTACGAGCAGTACTTC.

This clonotype was observed at least ten times. The V gene is TRBV25-1, the J gene TRBJ2-4, with D tentatively TRBD1 (6 bases). The CDR3 consists of 13 residues. Between the trimmed V and J ends, which lost 1 base and 9 bases, there was a span of 10 bases. From germline, CDR1 is MGHDK and CDR2 SYGVNS. The DNA for the CDR3 is TGTGCCAGCAGTGAATGGGGGCCCGGCATTCAGTACTTC. This gives the protein CASSEWGPGIQYF. Together with reference TRBV25-1 and TRBJ2-4, the CDR3 gives the full variable domain: EADIYQTPRYLVIGTGKKITLECSQTMGHDKMYWYQQDPGMELHLIHYSYGVNSTEKGDLSSESTVSRIRTEHFPLTLESARPSHTSQYLCASSEWGPGIQYFGAGTRLSVL.

V usage is TRBV6-1 and J usage is TRBJ2-7; D is uncertain. V gave up 6 bases and J gave up 0 bases, with 9 bases separating them. Per the germline V gene, CDR1 is MNHNS and CDR2 is SASEGT. This CDR3 has 13 amino acids. The CDR3 loop is CASSDHSSYEQYF. For the CDR3, the DNA is TGTGCCAGCAGCGATCACAGCTCCTACGAGCAGTACTTC.

This clonotype was picked up many times. The chain combines TRBV7-3 with TRBJ1-1; 7 bases line up with TRBD1. CDR3 length equals 14 residues. With V trimmed by 2 bases and J by 6 bases, 6 bases remained unmatched. Germline CDR1 SGHTA, CDR2 FQGTGA. The CDR3, as DNA: TGTGCCAGCAGCTTAGGCCCCGGGACAGCTGAAGCTTTCTTT. It is translated as CASSLGPGTAEAFF.

This rearrangement joins TRBV2 to TRBJ2-1; TRBD2 matches 8 bases. Unmatched junction bases numbered 13, after V lost 5 bases and J lost 7 bases. Germline loops: CDR1 SNHLY, CDR2 FYNNEI. This CDR3 has 16 residues. The CDR3 sequence is CASSYPGLGGVNEQFF. In DNA form, the CDR3 reads TGTGCCAGCAGTTATCCGGGACTAGGTGGGGTGAATGAGCAGTTCTTC.

Here the CDR3 reads CASSLETTVNTEAFF. The CDR3 coding sequence is TGCGCCAGCAGCTTGGAGACAACAGTGAACACTGAAGCTTTCTTT. The gene calls are TRBV5-1 and TRBJ1-1; D not certain. V was pared by 0 bases and J by 0 bases, with 9 bases between. CDR1 is SGHRS, CDR2 YFSETQ, per germline. The CDR3 runs 15 residues. Supplemented by reference TRBV5-1 and TRBJ1-1, the full variable domain reads KAGVTQTPRYLIKTRGQQVTLSCSPISGHRSVSWYQQTPGQGLQFLFEYFSETQRNKGNFPGRFSGRQFSNSRSEMNVSTLELGDSALYLCASSLETTVNTEAFFGQGTRLTVV.

This clonotype was recorded at least ten times. V is TRBV7-2 and J is TRBJ2-7; 7 nucleotides match TRBD2. Germline assignment: CDR1 SGHTA and CDR2 FQGNSA. The CDR3 runs 15 residues. With 1 base clipped from V and 2 bases from J, the junction kept 5 bases outside the gene matches. CDR3 protein: CASSLGAGRTYEQYF. In nucleotides, the CDR3 is TGTGCCAGCAGCTTAGGAGCGGGGAGAACCTACGAGCAGTACTTC.

This clonotype showed up just a few times. The chain uses TRBV9 and TRBJ2-4, with D perhaps given as TRBD1 or TRBD2 (5 bases each). The V end was cut by 2 bases, the J end by 0 bases, with 18 bases between. The CDR3 runs to 18 residues. Germline V gives CDR1 SGDLS, CDR2 YYNGEE. CDR3 loop: CASSVGAGSGIAKNIQYF. CDR3 sequence (DNA): TGTGCCAGCAGCGTCGGGGCAGGCTCTGGGATAGCCAAAAACATTCAGTACTTC. Together with reference TRBV9 and TRBJ2-4, the CDR3 gives the full variable domain: DSGVTQTPKHLITATGQRVTLRCSPRSGDLSVYWYQQSLDQGLQFLIQYYNGEERAKGNILERFSAQQFPDLHSELNLSSLELGDSALYFCASSVGAGSGIAKNIQYFGAGTRLSVL.

Many counts were recorded for this clonotype. This chain joins TRBV24-1 and TRBJ2-4; 7 bases align to TRBD1. In germline, CDR1 is KGHDR, CDR2 SFDVKD. Trimming at V came to 4 bases and at J to 0 bases, leaving 11 bases not matched to a gene. The CDR3 totals 18 residues. CDR3 residues: CATSDPSGRGSAKNIQYF. The CDR3 DNA follows: TGTGCCACCAGTGACCCAAGCGGCAGGGGGTCAGCCAAAAACATTCAGTACTTC.

V and J are TRBV24-1 and TRBJ1-2; D is ambiguous. CDR1 and CDR2 (germline): KGHDR, SFDVKD. V lost 4 bases, J lost 3 bases, and 14 bases lay in between. This CDR3 has 15 amino acids. CDR3 in DNA: TGTGCCACCAGTGACGTCCACGGATCCGACTATGGCTACACCTTC. It encodes CATSDVHGSDYGYTF.

This clonotype showed up many times. The J gene is TRBJ2-1, the V gene TRBV5-1; D possibly corresponds to TRBD2 (6 bases). The germline V gene has CDR1 SGHRS and CDR2 YFSETQ. The CDR3 totals 14 residues. Trimming took off 0 bases at V and 6 bases at J, with 10 bases between the two ends. CDR3 sequence reads: CASSLGRGLNEQFF. In DNA form, the CDR3 reads TGCGCCAGCAGCTTGGGGAGGGGACTCAATGAGCAGTTCTTC.